The table lists the clone carrying this TCR beta chain with a few counts. Its antigen is unidentified. The record originates from a study of T cell repertoires in cytomegalovirus infection. As for the study in general: CMV infection and matching HLA type were both indicated by public TCR beta signatures.

Study-level results: Summed public TCR beta family frequency identified CMV carriers bearing the relevant HLA. HLA-C-restricted CMV clonotypes gave the most frequent clonotype in two of eight donors.

CDR1 is SGHVS, CDR2 FNYEAQ, per germline. This CDR3 comprises 18 residues. V lost 5 bases, J lost 1 base, and 10 bases stayed unmatched. MiXCR was run by TCRdb on the reads, yielding one entry per CDR3 protein. The repertoire holds a few hundred thousand distinct CDR3 sequences, with around 27% as singletons. Material: PBMCs. This receptor was obtained from a human donor in good health (CMV status not recorded). Some clones in this sample may be carry-over from other donors' samples. The rearrangement links TRBV7-6 to TRBJ1-6; 8 bases fit TRBD1. CDR3 bases: TGTGCCAGCAGCCTCGGACAGGGTCTTGGATCCTATAATTCACCCCTCCACTTT. Translating it yields CASSLGQGLGSYNSPLHF. Combining the CDR3 with reference TRBV7-6 and TRBJ1-6 gives the whole variable domain GAGVSQSPRYKVTKRGQDVALRCDPISGHVSLYWYRQALGQGPEFLTYFNYEAQQDKSGLPNDRFSAERPEGSISTLTIQRTEQRDSAMYRCASSLGQGLGSYNSPLHFGNGTRLTVT.